This T cell receptor (beta chain) appears in the sequencing data of a study of blood T cell repertoires in COVID-19. Sequenced by immunoSEQ multiplex PCR; TCRdb stores in-frame clones only, minus some. The profile covers around 210,000 clones, with 65% to 90% appearing a single time and roughly 4.6% taken by the ten largest. The CDR3 runs to 16 residues. The V and J ends lost 2 bases and 5 bases respectively, with 18 bases between them. Germline assignment: CDR1 LNHDA and CDR2 SQIVND (reference sequence). The rearrangement uses TRBV19 and TRBJ1-2; the D is unclear. The sequence was collected from a man aged 50 to 59 with COVID-19, enrolled during active disease. The sample consisted of peripheral blood. The CDR3 nucleotides are TGTGCCAGTAGTATATTAAACGTGCAGAGGGATTATGGCTACACCTTC. As protein: CASSILNVQRDYGYTF.